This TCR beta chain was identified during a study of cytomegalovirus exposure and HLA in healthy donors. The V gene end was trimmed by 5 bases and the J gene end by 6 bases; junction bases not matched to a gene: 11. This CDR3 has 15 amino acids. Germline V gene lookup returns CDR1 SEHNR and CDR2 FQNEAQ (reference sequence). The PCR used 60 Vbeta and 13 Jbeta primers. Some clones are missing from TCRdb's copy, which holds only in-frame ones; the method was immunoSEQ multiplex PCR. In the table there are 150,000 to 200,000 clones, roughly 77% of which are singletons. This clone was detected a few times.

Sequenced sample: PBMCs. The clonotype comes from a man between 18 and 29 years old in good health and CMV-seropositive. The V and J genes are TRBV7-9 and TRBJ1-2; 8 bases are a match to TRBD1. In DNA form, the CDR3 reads TGTGCCAGCAGCCCGCAGGGGGCGCGCTCCCATGGCTACACCTTC. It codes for CASSPQGARSHGYTF.